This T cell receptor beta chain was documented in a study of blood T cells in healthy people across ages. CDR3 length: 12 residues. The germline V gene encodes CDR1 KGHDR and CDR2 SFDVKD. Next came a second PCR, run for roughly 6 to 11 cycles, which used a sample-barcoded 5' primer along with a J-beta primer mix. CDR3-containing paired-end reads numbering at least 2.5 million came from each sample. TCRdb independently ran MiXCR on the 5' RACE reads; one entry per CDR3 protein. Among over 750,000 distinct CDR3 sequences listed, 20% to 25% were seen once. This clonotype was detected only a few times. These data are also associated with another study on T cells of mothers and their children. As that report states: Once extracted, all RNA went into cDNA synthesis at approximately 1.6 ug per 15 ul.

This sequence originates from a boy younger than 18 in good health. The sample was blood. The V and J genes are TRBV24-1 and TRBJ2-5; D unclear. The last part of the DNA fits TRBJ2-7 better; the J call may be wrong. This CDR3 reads CATSDAGDEQYF. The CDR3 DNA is TGTGCCACCAGTGATGCTGGTGACGAGCAGTACTTC.